A selection of T cell receptor beta chains follows, all from one sample in a study of shared clonotypes between healthy human individuals. This table comes from immunoSEQ multiplex PCR, and its TCRdb copy is limited to in-frame clones, with some not included. This sample has about half a million clones, with around 85% found just once. Sequencing was performed on PBMCs. The source is a woman aged 40 to 50 in good health. Some clones in this sample may be carry-over from other donors' samples. CDR3s include the opening cysteine and the closing phenylalanine or tryptophan. The D gene is left open where the match is weak. Where a row states a size, it is once, few, many or the class of an expanded clone; other rows omit it.

length,V,D,J,size,CDR3,DNA
14,TRBV10-3,TRBD1,TRBJ1-3,once,CAISATGFGNTIYF,TGTGCCATCAGTGCGACAGGGTTTGGAAACACCATATATTTT
15,TRBV18,NA,TRBJ2-3,NA,CASSPTSSSTDTQYF,TGTGCCAGCTCACCGACTAGTTCAAGCACAGATACGCAGTATTTT
17,TRBV13,NA,TRBJ1-1,NA,CASSLEMSRAWNTEAFF,TGTGCCAGCAGCTTAGAAATGAGCAGGGCCTGGAACACTGAAGCTTTCTTT
11,TRBV28,NA,TRBJ1-2,NA,CASTEGFGYTF,TGTGCCAGCACAGAAGGGTTTGGCTACACCTTC
16,TRBV27,TRBD1,TRBJ2-7,NA,CASSLLAGQGINEQYF,TGTGCCAGCAGTTTATTGGCGGGACAGGGGATCAACGAGCAGTACTTC
15,TRBV28,TRBD1,TRBJ1-2,NA,CASSTTLWDSYGYTF,TGTGCCAGCAGCACTACCTTATGGGACAGCTATGGCTACACCTTC
15,TRBV6-5,TRBD1,TRBJ2-7,NA,CASSYSGTGSYEQYF,TGTGCCAGCAGTTACTCCGGGACAGGGTCCTACGAGCAGTACTTC
15,TRBV21-1,NA,TRBJ1-5,NA,CASSTADIRSQPQHF,TGTGCCAGCAGCACCGCGGACATACGAAGTCAGCCCCAGCATTTT
14,TRBV29-1,NA,TRBJ2-3,NA,CSVGGQEGTDTQYF,TGCAGCGTTGGAGGCCAGGAGGGCACAGATACGCAGTATTTT
12,TRBV11-3,NA,TRBJ2-5,few,CASSGLEETQYF,TGTGCCAGCAGCGGCCTTGAAGAGACCCAGTACTTC
15,TRBV7-9,NA,TRBJ2-7,NA,CASSRGSSYSYEQYF,TGTGCCAGCAGCAGAGGGAGCAGTTACTCCTACGAGCAGTACTTC
17,TRBV4-2,NA,TRBJ1-1,NA,CASSQDRGRVGNTEAFF,TGTGCCAGCAGCCAAGATCGGGGCCGGGTCGGGAACACTGAAGCTTTCTTT
14,TRBV6-6,NA,TRBJ2-7,NA,CATREWGAQNEQYF,TGTGCCACCCGGGAATGGGGTGCCCAGAACGAGCAGTACTTC
14,TRBV5-1,TRBD1,TRBJ2-7,NA,CASSNTTGSYEQYF,TGCGCCAGCAGCAACACGACAGGGTCCTACGAGCAGTACTTC
14,TRBV7-9,NA,TRBJ1-3,NA,CATRPAGRGNTIYF,TGTGCCACCCGACCCGCAGGGCGCGGAAACACCATATATTTT
14,TRBV5-1,TRBD2,TRBJ2-7,NA,CASSATSGSYEQYF,TGCGCCAGCAGCGCGACTAGCGGGTCCTACGAGCAGTACTTC
13,TRBV7-9,NA,TRBJ1-1,NA,CASSLGGSPEAFF,TGTGCCAGCAGCTTAGGAGGGAGTCCTGAAGCTTTCTTT
14,TRBV29-1,NA,TRBJ2-1,NA,CSVPLVGSNNEQFF,TGCAGCGTTCCCCTTGTGGGTTCGAACAATGAGCAGTTCTTC
19,TRBV15,NA,TRBJ1-5,NA,CATSILLPGHQTRDQPQHF,TGTGCCACCAGCATCCTCCTCCCGGGACACCAGACGCGGGATCAGCCCCAGCATTTT
14,TRBV6-1,TRBD1,TRBJ1-1,NA,CASNSGQFVPEAFF,TGTGCCAGCAACTCGGGACAGTTCGTCCCTGAAGCTTTCTTT
14,TRBV7-9,TRBD1,TRBJ1-2,NA,CASSPRTGWHGYTF,TGTGCCAGCAGCCCCAGGACAGGGTGGCATGGCTACACCTTC
16,TRBV5-6,NA,TRBJ2-2,NA,CASSYYRLGNTGELFF,TGTGCCAGCAGCTACTACCGACTGGGGAACACCGGGGAGCTGTTTTTT
18,TRBV7-9,TRBD2,TRBJ2-5,many,CASSLGTSGRARQETQYF,TGTGCCAGCAGCTTAGGGACTAGCGGGAGGGCCCGGCAAGAGACCCAGTACTTC
13,TRBV7-9,NA,TRBJ2-7,few,CASSPPSGREQYF,TGTGCCAGCAGCCCCCCGTCAGGGAGGGAGCAGTACTTC
12,TRBV30,NA,TRBJ1-2,NA,CAWTTGHHGYTF,TGTGCCTGGACGACAGGCCACCATGGCTACACCTTC
12,TRBV15,NA,TRBJ2-1,NA,CATSRPYNEQFF,TGTGCCACCAGCAGGCCATACAATGAGCAGTTCTTC
16,TRBV11-2,NA,TRBJ2-5,NA,CASSLEGGRFQETQYF,TGTGCCAGCAGCTTAGAGGGCGGGCGGTTCCAAGAGACCCAGTACTTC
16,TRBV18,TRBD2,TRBJ2-2,NA,CASSLTGGPLAGELFF,TGTGCCAGCTCACTAACGGGGGGTCCCCTCGCCGGGGAGCTGTTTTTT
15,TRBV15,TRBD1,TRBJ1-2,NA,CATSRRDRGIYGYTF,TGTGCCACCAGCAGAAGGGACAGGGGTATCTATGGCTACACCTTC
13,TRBV2,NA,TRBJ2-7,few,CASSEGELYEQYF,TGTGCCAGCAGTGAGGGTGAACTTTACGAGCAGTACTTC
14,TRBV13,TRBD2,TRBJ2-7,once,CASSSPGRAGEQYF,TGTGCCAGCAGCTCCCCCGGGAGGGCCGGCGAGCAGTACTTC
20,TRBV18,NA,TRBJ2-7,NA,CASSPGRGGGKTRSSYEQYF,TGTGCCAGCTCACCAGGGCGGGGAGGCGGTAAAACTAGGAGCTCCTACGAGCAGTACTTC
13,TRBV19,NA,TRBJ1-5,few,CASMRGRNQPQHF,TGTGCCAGTATGAGGGGACGTAATCAGCCCCAGCATTTT
12,TRBV6-5,NA,TRBJ2-5,NA,CASSTDRETQYF,TGTGCCAGCAGCACCGACAGGGAGACCCAGTACTTC
14,TRBV29-1,TRBD1,TRBJ2-1,NA,CSVARTGFRSEQFF,TGCAGCGTCGCAAGGACAGGCTTCCGGAGTGAGCAGTTCTTC
18,TRBV27,TRBD1,TRBJ2-7,NA,CASSFTRGQARGYYEQYF,TGTGCCAGCAGTTTCACCCGCGGACAGGCCCGGGGTTACTACGAGCAGTACTTC
14,TRBV4-1,NA,TRBJ2-7,NA,CASSPRGSGYKQYF,TGCGCCAGCAGCCCCCGGGGTAGCGGTTACAAGCAGTACTTC
15,TRBV28,NA,TRBJ2-5,NA,CASSKPGHLRSAQYF,TGTGCCAGCAGCAAACCGGGACACCTTAGGTCGGCCCAGTACTTC
14,TRBV9,NA,TRBJ1-1,NA,CASSVVSEATEAFF,TGTGCCAGCAGCGTAGTGTCAGAGGCCACTGAAGCTTTCTTT
13,TRBV11-3,NA,TRBJ2-2,NA,CASSPIGTGELFF,TGTGCCAGCAGCCCCATAGGCACCGGGGAGCTGTTTTTT
11,TRBV7-9,NA,TRBJ2-7,NA,CASSGDYEQYF,TGTGCCAGCAGCGGTGACTACGAGCAGTACTTC
12,TRBV9,NA,TRBJ2-3,NA,CASSPEIDTQYF,TGTGCCAGCAGCCCAGAAATAGATACGCAGTATTTT
14,TRBV6-1,NA,TRBJ2-6,few,CASSEAQGANVLTF,TGTGCCAGCAGTGAGGCACAGGGAGCCAACGTCCTGACTTTC
17,TRBV13,TRBD2,TRBJ2-3,NA,CASSKASGRVPSDTQYF,TGTGCCAGCAGCAAGGCTAGCGGGCGGGTGCCTTCAGATACGCAGTATTTT
18,TRBV23-1,NA,TRBJ2-4,NA,CASSQRSRRDLAKNIQYF,TGCGCCAGCAGTCAAAGGAGTAGGAGGGACCTAGCCAAAAACATTCAGTACTTC
16,TRBV5-4,NA,TRBJ1-2,NA,CASSPDPGQTNYGYTF,TGTGCCAGCAGCCCAGACCCCGGACAGACAAACTATGGCTACACCTTC
11,TRBV20-1,NA,TRBJ2-7,NA,CSASLTYEQYF,TGCAGTGCTAGCCTCACCTACGAGCAGTACTTC
14,TRBV28,TRBD1,TRBJ1-4,NA,CASSGTGFNEKLFF,TGTGCCAGCAGTGGGACAGGCTTTAATGAAAAACTGTTTTTT
16,TRBV11-2,NA,TRBJ2-1,NA,CASSTIRRDLYNEQFF,TGTGCCAGCAGCACCATCCGGCGGGACCTATACAATGAGCAGTTCTTC
14,TRBV4-3,NA,TRBJ2-7,NA,CASSQFGSEGEQYF,TGCGCCAGCAGCCAATTCGGGAGTGAGGGAGAGCAGTACTTC
14,TRBV19,TRBD2,TRBJ2-7,NA,CASSIGLGGDEQYF,TGTGCCAGTAGTATCGGACTAGGTGGTGACGAGCAGTACTTC
16,TRBV10-3,NA,TRBJ2-6,NA,CAISSLRGSGANVLTF,TGTGCCATCAGCTCACTACGGGGCTCTGGGGCCAACGTCCTGACTTTC
16,TRBV4-2,TRBD2,TRBJ2-2,once,CASSHRASGNNGELFF,TGTGCCAGCAGCCATCGGGCTAGCGGGAATAACGGGGAGCTGTTTTTT